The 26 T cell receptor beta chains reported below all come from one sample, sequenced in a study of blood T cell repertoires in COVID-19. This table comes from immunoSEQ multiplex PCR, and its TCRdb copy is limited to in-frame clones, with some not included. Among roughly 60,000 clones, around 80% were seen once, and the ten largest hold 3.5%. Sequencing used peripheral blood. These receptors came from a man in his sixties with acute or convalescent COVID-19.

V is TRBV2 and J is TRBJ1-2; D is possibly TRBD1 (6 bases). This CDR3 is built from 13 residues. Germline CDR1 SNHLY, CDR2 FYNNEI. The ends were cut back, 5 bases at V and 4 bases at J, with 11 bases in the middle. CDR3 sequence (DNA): TGTGCCAGCAGTCCACAGGGAAGCTATGGCTACACCTTC. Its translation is CASSPQGSYGYTF.

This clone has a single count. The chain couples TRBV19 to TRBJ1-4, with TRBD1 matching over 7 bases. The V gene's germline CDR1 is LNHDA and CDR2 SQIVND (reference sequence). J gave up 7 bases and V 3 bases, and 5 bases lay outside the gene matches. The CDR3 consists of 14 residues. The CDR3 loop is CASSMSQGSEKLFF. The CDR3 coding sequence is TGTGCCAGTAGTATGTCACAGGGGAGTGAAAAACTGTTTTTT. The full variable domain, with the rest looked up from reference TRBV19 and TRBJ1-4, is DGGITQSPKYLFRKEGQNVTLSCEQNLNHDAMYWYRQDPGQGLRLIYYSQIVNDFQKGDIAEGYSVSREKKESFPLTVTSAQKNPTAFYLCASSMSQGSEKLFFGSGTQLSVL.

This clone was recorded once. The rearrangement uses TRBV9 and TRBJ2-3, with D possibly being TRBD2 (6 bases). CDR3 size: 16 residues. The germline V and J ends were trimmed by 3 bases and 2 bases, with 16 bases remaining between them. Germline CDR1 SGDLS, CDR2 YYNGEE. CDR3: CASSGPGLLSTDTQYF. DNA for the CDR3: TGTGCCAGCAGCGGACCGGGACTTCTATCCACAGATACGCAGTATTTT.

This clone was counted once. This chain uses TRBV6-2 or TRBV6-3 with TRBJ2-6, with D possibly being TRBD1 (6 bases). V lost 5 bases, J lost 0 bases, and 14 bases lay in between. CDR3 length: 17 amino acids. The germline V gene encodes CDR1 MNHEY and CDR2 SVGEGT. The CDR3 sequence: CASSHQGPRSGANVLTF. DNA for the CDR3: TGTGCCAGCAGTCATCAGGGGCCCCGCTCTGGGGCCAACGTCCTGACTTTC.

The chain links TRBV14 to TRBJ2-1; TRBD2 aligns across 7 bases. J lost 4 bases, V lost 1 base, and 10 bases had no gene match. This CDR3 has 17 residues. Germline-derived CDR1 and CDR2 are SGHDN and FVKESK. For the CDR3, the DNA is TGTGCCAGCAGCCAAGTGGGGAAAGGGCGGGGGTACAATGAGCAGTTCTTC. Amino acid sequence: CASSQVGKGRGYNEQFF. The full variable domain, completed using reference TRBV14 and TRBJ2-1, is EAGVTQFPSHSVIEKGQTVTLRCDPISGHDNLYWYRRVMGKEIKFLLHFVKESKQDESGMPNNRFLAERTGGTYSTLKVQPAELEDSGVYFCASSQVGKGRGYNEQFFGPGTRLTVL.

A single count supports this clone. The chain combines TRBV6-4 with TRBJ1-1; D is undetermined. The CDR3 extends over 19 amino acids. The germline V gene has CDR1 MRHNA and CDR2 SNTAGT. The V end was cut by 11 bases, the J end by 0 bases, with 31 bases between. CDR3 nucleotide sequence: TGTGCCCGACTAAGCGGTTGTGGCAATACGGCAAAAATGAACACTGAAGCTTTCTTT. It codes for CARLSGCGNTAKMNTEAFF.

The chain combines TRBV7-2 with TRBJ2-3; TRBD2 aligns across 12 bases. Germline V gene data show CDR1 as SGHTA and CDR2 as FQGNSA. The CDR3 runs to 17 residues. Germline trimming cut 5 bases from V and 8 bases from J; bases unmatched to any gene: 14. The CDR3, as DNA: TGTGCCAGCAGCCCCAGACGACTAGCGGGGGCCCGGGGTACGCAGTATTTT. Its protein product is CASSPRRLAGARGTQYF. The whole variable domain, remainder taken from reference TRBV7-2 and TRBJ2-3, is GAGVSQSPSNKVTEKGKDVELRCDPISGHTALYWYRQSLGQGLEFLIYFQGNSAPDKSGLPSDRFSAERTGGSVSTLTIQRTQQEDSAVYLCASSPRRLAGARGTQYFGPGTRLTVL.

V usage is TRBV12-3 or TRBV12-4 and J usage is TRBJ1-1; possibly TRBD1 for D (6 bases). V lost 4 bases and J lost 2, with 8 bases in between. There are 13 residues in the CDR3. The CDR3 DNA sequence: TGTGCCAGCAGTTCACAGGGTAACACTGAAGCTTTCTTT. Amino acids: CASSSQGNTEAFF.

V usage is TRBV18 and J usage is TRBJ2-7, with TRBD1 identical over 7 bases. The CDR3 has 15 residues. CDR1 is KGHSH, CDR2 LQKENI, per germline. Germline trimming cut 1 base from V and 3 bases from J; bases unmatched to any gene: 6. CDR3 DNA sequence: TGTGCCAGCTCACCACGACGGGACAGTAACTACGAGCAGTACTTC. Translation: CASSPRRDSNYEQYF.

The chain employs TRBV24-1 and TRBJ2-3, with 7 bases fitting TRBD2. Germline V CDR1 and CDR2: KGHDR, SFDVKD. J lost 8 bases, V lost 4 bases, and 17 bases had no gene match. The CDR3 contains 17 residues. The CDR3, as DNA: TGTGCCACCAGTGACCTCACAACGGGAGGCCCGACCCGTACGCAGTATTTT. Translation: CATSDLTTGGPTRTQYF.

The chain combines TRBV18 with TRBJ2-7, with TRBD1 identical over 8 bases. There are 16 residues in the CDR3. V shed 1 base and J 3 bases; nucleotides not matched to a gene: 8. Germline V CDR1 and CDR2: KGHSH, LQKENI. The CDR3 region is CASSPLGTGGYYEQYF. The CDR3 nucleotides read TGTGCCAGCTCACCACTGGGAACAGGGGGTTACTACGAGCAGTACTTC.

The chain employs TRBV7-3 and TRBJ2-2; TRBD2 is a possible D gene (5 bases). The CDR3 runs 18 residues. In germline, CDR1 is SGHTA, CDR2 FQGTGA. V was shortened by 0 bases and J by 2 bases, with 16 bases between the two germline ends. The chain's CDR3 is CASSLTAVRSSNTGELFF. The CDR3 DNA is TGTGCCAGCAGCTTAACAGCGGTCAGAAGCAGTAACACCGGGGAGCTGTTTTTT.

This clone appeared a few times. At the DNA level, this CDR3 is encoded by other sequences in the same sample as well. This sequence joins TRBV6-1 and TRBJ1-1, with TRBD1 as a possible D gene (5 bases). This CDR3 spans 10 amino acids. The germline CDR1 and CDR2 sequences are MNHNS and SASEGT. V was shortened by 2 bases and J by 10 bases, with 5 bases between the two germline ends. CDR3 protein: CASSERGAFF. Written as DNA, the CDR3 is TGTGCCAGCAGTGAAAGGGGAGCTTTCTTT.

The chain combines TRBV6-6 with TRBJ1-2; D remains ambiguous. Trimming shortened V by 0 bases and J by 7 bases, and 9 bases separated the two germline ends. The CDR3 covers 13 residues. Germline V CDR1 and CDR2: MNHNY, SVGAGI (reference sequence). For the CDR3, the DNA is TGTGCCAGCAGTTACTCGGTCAGTTCTGGCTACACCTTC. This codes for CASSYSVSSGYTF.

CDR3 region: CASSFKDTQYF. The CDR3 DNA reads as TGTGCCAGCAGCTTTAAAGATACGCAGTATTTT. The V call is TRBV5-5, the J call TRBJ2-3; D gene ambiguous. Germline loops: CDR1 SGHKS, CDR2 YYEKEE (reference sequence). Trimming shortened V by 2 bases and J by 5 bases, and 3 bases separated the two germline ends. This CDR3 has 11 amino acids.

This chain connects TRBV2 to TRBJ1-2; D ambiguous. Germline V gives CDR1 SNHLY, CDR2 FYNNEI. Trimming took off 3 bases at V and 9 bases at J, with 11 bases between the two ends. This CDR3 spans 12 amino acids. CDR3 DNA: TGTGCCAGCAGTGAGCGGAGGTGGAGCTACACCTTC. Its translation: CASSERRWSYTF.

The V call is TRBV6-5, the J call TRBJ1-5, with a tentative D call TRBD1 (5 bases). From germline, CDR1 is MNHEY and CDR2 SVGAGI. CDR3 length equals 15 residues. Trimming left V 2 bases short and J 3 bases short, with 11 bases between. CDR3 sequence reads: CASSYTAGINQPQHF. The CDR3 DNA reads TGTGCCAGCAGTTACACAGCAGGGATCAATCAGCCCCAGCATTTT.

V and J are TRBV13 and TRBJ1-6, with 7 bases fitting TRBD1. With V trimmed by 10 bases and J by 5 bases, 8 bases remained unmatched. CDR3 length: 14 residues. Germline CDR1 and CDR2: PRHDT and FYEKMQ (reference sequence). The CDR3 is CATSTGPNNSPLHF. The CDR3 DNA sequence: TGTGCCACCTCGACAGGGCCTAATAATTCACCCCTCCACTTT.

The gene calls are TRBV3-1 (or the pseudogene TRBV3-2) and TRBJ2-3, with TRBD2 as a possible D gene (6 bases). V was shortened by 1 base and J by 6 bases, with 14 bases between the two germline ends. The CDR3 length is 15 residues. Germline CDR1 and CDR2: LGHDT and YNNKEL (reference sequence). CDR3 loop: CASSQGPLASDTQYF. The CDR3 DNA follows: TGTGCCAGCAGCCAAGGTCCGCTAGCGTCGGATACGCAGTATTTT.

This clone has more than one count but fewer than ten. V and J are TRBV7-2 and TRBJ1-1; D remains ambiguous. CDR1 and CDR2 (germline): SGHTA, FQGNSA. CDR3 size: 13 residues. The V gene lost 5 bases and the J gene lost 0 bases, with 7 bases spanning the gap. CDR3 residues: CASSRDMNTEAFF. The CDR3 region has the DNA TGTGCCAGCAGCCGCGACATGAACACTGAAGCTTTCTTT.

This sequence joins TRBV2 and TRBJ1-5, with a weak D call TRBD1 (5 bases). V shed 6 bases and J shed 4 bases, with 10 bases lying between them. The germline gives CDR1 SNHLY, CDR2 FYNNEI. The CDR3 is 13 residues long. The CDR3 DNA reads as TGTGCCAGCAGATGGGGGGAAAATCAGCCCCAGCATTTT. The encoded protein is CASRWGENQPQHF.

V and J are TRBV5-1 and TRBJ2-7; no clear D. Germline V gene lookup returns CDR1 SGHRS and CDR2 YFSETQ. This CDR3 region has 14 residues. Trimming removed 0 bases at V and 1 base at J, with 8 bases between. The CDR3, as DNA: TGCGCCAGCAGCTTGGGGGCCGTTTCCTACGAGCAGTACTTC. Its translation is CASSLGAVSYEQYF.

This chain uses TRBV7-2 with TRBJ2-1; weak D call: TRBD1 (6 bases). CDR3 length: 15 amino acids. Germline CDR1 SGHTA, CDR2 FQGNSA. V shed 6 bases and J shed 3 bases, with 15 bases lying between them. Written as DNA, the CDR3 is TGTGCCAGCAGTCCACAACAGGGATACTACAATGAGCAGTTCTTC. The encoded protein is CASSPQQGYYNEQFF.

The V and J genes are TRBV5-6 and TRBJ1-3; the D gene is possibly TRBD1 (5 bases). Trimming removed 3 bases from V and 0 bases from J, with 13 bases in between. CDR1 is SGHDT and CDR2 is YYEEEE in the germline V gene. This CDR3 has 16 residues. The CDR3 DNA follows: TGTGCCAGCAGCTACGTGACAGACTCCTCTGGAAACACCATATATTTT. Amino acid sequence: CASSYVTDSSGNTIYF.

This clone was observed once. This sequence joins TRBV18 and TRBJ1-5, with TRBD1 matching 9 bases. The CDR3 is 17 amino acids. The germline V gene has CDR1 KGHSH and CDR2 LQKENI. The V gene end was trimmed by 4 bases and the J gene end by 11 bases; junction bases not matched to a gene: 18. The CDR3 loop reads CASSLSPRDREYRAQHF. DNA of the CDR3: TGTGCCAGCTCACTCTCCCCTCGGGACAGGGAATACAGGGCCCAGCATTTT.

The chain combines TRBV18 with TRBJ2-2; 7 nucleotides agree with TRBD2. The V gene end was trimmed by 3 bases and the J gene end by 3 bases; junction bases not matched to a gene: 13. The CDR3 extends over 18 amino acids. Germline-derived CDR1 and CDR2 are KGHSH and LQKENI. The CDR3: CASSPSPTSAGDTGELFF. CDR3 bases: TGTGCCAGCTCACCCTCCCCTACTAGCGCCGGGGACACCGGGGAGCTGTTTTTT.